Below are 16 T cell receptor beta chains sequenced from a single sample in a study of T cell responses to AZD1222 COVID-19 vaccine. The assay was immunoSEQ multiplex PCR, and TCRdb's table has in-frame clones only and misses some. In the table there are more than 95,000 clones, roughly nine tenths of which are singletons. The material sequenced was peripheral blood, taken 28 days after the second AZD1222 dose. The receptors were sampled from an adult who received the AZD1222 COVID-19 vaccine.

This chain joins TRBV23-1 and TRBJ2-2; no reliable D call. TRBV23-1 carries the ORF label, with uncertain function. The CDR3 spans 11 residues. The V and J ends lost 7 bases and 6 bases respectively, with 6 bases between them. This CDR3 reads CASKGPGELFF. The CDR3 bases are TGCGCCAGCAAAGGACCCGGGGAGCTGTTTTTT.

This clone is a singleton in its sample. The chain recombines TRBV2 with TRBJ1-4; TRBD1 might be the D (6 bases). CDR1 and CDR2 (germline): SNHLY, FYNNEI. V was shortened by 8 bases and J by 0 bases, with 13 bases between the two germline ends. The CDR3 totals 15 residues. The CDR3 spells CASQTGQPTNEKLFF. The CDR3 DNA sequence: TGTGCCAGCCAGACAGGACAGCCAACTAATGAAAAACTGTTTTTT.

Note on this clone: It is unclear where the CDR3 begins or ends on the DNA, so no DNA is shown, and the CDR3 is as TCRdb lists it. The genes are TRBV7-9 and TRBJ1-1. Both ends counted, the CDR3 spans 17 residues. Per germline, CDR1 SEHNR and CDR2 FQNEAQ (reference sequence). CDR3 loop: CASSLGTFGALNTEAFF.

The genes are TRBV11-2 and TRBJ1-3; D gene ambiguous. Germline lookup yields CDR1 SGHAT and CDR2 FQNNGV. V shed 3 bases and J shed 1 base, with 4 bases lying between them. The CDR3 contains 13 residues. DNA of the CDR3: TGTGCCAGCAGCTTTACGTCTGGAAACACCATATATTTT. Protein sequence: CASSFTSGNTIYF.

The V gene is TRBV28, the J gene TRBJ1-2; 7 nucleotides line up with TRBD1. CDR1 is MDHEN and CDR2 is SYDVKM in the germline V gene. The CDR3 is made up of 12 amino acids. The V gene end was trimmed by 4 bases and the J gene end by 8 bases; junction bases not matched to a gene: 4. CDR3 residues: CASSYGRGGYTF. Written as DNA, the CDR3 is TGTGCCAGCAGTTACGGCAGGGGGGGCTACACCTTC.

The chain joins TRBV28 to TRBJ1-5; no reliable D call. Germline V gives CDR1 MDHEN, CDR2 SYDVKM. V was cut by 3 bases and J by 6 bases, with 15 bases left in between. This CDR3 is 15 amino acids long. CDR3 residues: CASSFSVGMSQPQHF. The DNA for the CDR3 is TGTGCCAGCAGTTTCTCGGTGGGAATGAGTCAGCCCCAGCATTTT.

The chain is built from TRBV5-4 and TRBJ1-1; no reliable D call. V was cut by 2 bases and J by 7 bases, with 12 bases left in between. Per germline, CDR1 SGHNT and CDR2 YYREEE (reference sequence). The CDR3 is made up of 13 amino acids. In nucleotides, the CDR3 is TGTGCCAGCAGCTTTGATCGCGGGGTTGAAGCTTTCTTT. Translating gives CASSFDRGVEAFF.

This rearrangement joins TRBV9 to TRBJ1-3; D is unclear. Germline values: CDR1 SGDLS, CDR2 YYNGEE. V lost 0 bases to trimming and J lost 0 bases, with 10 bases between them. The CDR3 extends over 16 amino acids. The CDR3 DNA is TGTGCCAGCAGCGTAGAATCAGCTACCTCTGGAAACACCATATATTTT. Protein product: CASSVESATSGNTIYF.

V gene TRBV9 combines with J gene TRBJ2-7; 9 bases map to TRBD1. There are 15 residues in the CDR3. The J segment lost 4 bases and the V segment lost 1 base, leaving 6 bases of the junction unmatched. Looked up from germline, CDR1 is SGDLS and CDR2 is YYNGEE. The CDR3 loop is CASSVSTGGNYEQYF. Written as DNA, the CDR3 is TGTGCCAGCAGCGTATCGACAGGGGGGAATTACGAGCAGTACTTC. The full variable domain, its missing parts supplied by reference TRBV9 and TRBJ2-7, is DSGVTQTPKHLITATGQRVTLRCSPRSGDLSVYWYQQSLDQGLQFLIQYYNGEERAKGNILERFSAQQFPDLHSELNLSSLELGDSALYFCASSVSTGGNYEQYFGPGTRLTVT.

The J gene is TRBJ1-1, the V gene TRBV28; the D is unclear. Germline-derived CDR1 and CDR2 are MDHEN and SYDVKM. V was pared by 6 bases and J by 0 bases, with 11 bases between. The CDR3 has 14 amino acids. Here the CDR3 reads CASSRPSLNTEAFF. Here the CDR3 DNA reads TGTGCCAGCAGCCGCCCAAGTCTGAACACTGAAGCTTTCTTT.

CDR3 sequence: CSSDRNYGYTF. The DNA for the CDR3 is TGCAGCTCGGACAGAAACTATGGCTACACCTTC. V is TRBV20-1 and J is TRBJ1-2; D might be TRBD1 (6 bases). Germline V gene data show CDR1 as DFQATT and CDR2 as SNEGSKA (reference sequence). The CDR3 covers 11 residues.

The chain has TRBV7-9 and TRBJ1-5; D might be TRBD1 (6 bases). The germline V gene encodes CDR1 SEHNR and CDR2 FQNEAQ (reference sequence). This CDR3 comprises 15 residues. V lost 2 bases and J lost 5, with 13 bases in between. The CDR3 DNA sequence: TGTGCCAGCAGCTTACGCGGGCCAGGGGATCAGCCCCAGCATTTT. This encodes CASSLRGPGDQPQHF.

V and J are TRBV19 and TRBJ1-4, with D perhaps TRBD1 (6 bases). Trimming removed 5 bases at V and 3 bases at J, with 13 bases between. Germline CDR1 reads LNHDA; CDR2 reads SQIVND (reference sequence). The CDR3 has 15 residues. The CDR3 reads CASSLTGTPNEKLFF. The CDR3 bases are TGTGCCAGTAGTCTGACCGGGACACCTAATGAAAAACTGTTTTTT.

The V call is TRBV18, the J call TRBJ2-7; no clear D gene. V was pared by 3 bases and J by 7 bases, with 7 bases between. The germline V gene encodes CDR1 KGHSH and CDR2 LQKENI. CDR3 length equals 11 residues. The CDR3 loop is CASSPEREQYF. In DNA form, the CDR3 reads TGTGCCAGCTCACCGGAAAGGGAGCAGTACTTC.

The V gene is TRBV4-2, the J gene TRBJ2-7; TRBD2 might be the D (5 bases). V shed 0 bases and J shed 4 bases, with 19 bases lying between them. This CDR3 spans 17 amino acids. CDR1 is LGHNA and CDR2 is YNFKEQ in the germline V gene. The CDR3 here is CASSQDLQFGLAYEQYF. As DNA, the CDR3 is TGTGCCAGCAGCCAAGATCTCCAGTTCGGCCTAGCATACGAGCAGTACTTC.

The rearrangement joins TRBV6-5 to TRBJ1-1; D gene ambiguous. Between the trimmed V and J ends, which lost 11 bases and 1 base, there was a span of 20 bases. CDR1 is MNHEY and CDR2 is SVGAGI in the germline V gene. The CDR3 contains 15 residues. The chain's CDR3 is CAATFGVSSNTEAFF. In nucleotides, the CDR3 is TGTGCCGCCACATTCGGGGTGTCCTCGAACACTGAAGCTTTCTTT.